The 10 T cell receptor beta chains below come from one sample, sequenced in a study of T cells after yellow fever vaccination (dated by TCRdb to 2018 to 2020). The treatment or condition label on this specimen signifies: live attenuated yellow fever vaccine strain. The library was made by 5' RACE. The sequencer was an Illumina HiSeq 2500. TCRdb trimmed the raw reads at Q25, called clones with MiXCR and kept productive beta chains. Every entry covers one CDR3 protein and lists the most common genes and DNA from its rows. Recorded for this sample are some 32,000 distinct CDR3 sequences; 6% to 8.5% of them occurred a single time. Under 25% of the sample rests with the top ten. The sequencing here drew on PBMCs, either bulk or a sorted T-cell subset (CD4+, CD8+, memory, or dextramer-sorted; not recorded which), taken on the day of the first yellow fever vaccination. All receptors come from a man in his late teens or twenties who received the YFV17D yellow fever vaccine.

The chain couples TRBV10-3 to TRBJ2-7; D is uncertain. Trimming removed 4 bases at V and 4 bases at J, with 8 bases between. There are 12 residues in the CDR3. The germline V gene encodes CDR1 ENHRY and CDR2 SYGVKD. CDR3: CAISGYGYEQYF. CDR3 in DNA: TGTGCCATCAGTGGGTATGGGTACGAGCAGTACTTC.

The table lists this clonotype with many counts. The chain is built from TRBV11-2 and TRBJ2-3; D remains unclear. Deletions cut 5 bases from V and 0 bases from J, with 12 bases between. CDR1 SGHAT and CDR2 FQNNGV come from the germline V gene. The CDR3 sequence is 15 residues long. CDR3 sequence: CASSQTGLSTDTQYF. For the CDR3, the DNA is TGTGCCAGCAGCCAGACCGGGCTGAGCACAGATACGCAGTATTTT. Filled out from reference TRBV11-2 and TRBJ2-3, the complete variable domain reads EAGVAQSPRYKIIEKRQSVAFWCNPISGHATLYWYQQILGQGPKLLIQFQNNGVVDDSQLPKDRFSAERLKGVDSTLKIQPAKLEDSAVYLCASSQTGLSTDTQYFGPGTRLTVL.

Ten or more counts support this clonotype. The chain has TRBV6-5 and TRBJ2-7; maybe TRBD1 (5 bases). The germline V gene encodes CDR1 MNHEY and CDR2 SVGAGI. This CDR3 comprises 12 residues. Between the trimmed V and J ends, which lost 7 bases and 6 bases, there was a span of 13 bases. DNA for the CDR3: TGTGCCAGCACCACGCAGGGCGGCGAGCAGTACTTC. This translates into CASTTQGGEQYF.

This clonotype was recorded many times. The chain combines TRBV5-1 with TRBJ2-3, with 11 bases matching TRBD2. Germline V gene data show CDR1 as SGHRS and CDR2 as YFSETQ. This CDR3 spans 16 amino acids. Germline trimming cut 4 bases from V and 7 bases from J; bases unmatched to any gene: 11. CDR3 nucleotide sequence: TGCGCCAGCAGCGAGACACTGACTAGCGGGGAGCATACGCAGTATTTT. Its protein is CASSETLTSGEHTQYF.

The rearrangement uses TRBV28 and TRBJ2-3, with 7 bases identical to TRBD1. The CDR3 runs to 18 residues. The V and J ends lost 11 bases and 0 bases, in that order; junction bases with no gene match: 20. In germline, CDR1 is MDHEN, CDR2 SYDVKM. CDR3 DNA sequence: TGTGCCTTCAGACAGGAAGAGGTCGGGACAGCTAGCACAGATACGCAGTATTTT. Translated: CAFRQEEVGTASTDTQYF.

This clonotype was observed at least ten times. This chain connects TRBV29-1 to TRBJ1-2; the match to TRBD1 covers 9 bases. Trimming cost V 5 bases and J 8 bases; bases outside gene matches: 6. There are 12 residues in the CDR3. The V gene's germline CDR1 is SQVTM and CDR2 ANQGSEA. The chain's CDR3 is CSVSQGAWGYTF. In DNA, the CDR3 is TGCAGCGTTTCACAGGGGGCGTGGGGCTACACCTTC.

This clonotype was recorded a few times. The rearrangement links TRBV5-8 to TRBJ2-3; 8 positions match TRBD1. The CDR3 runs to 17 residues. Germline V gives CDR1 SGHTS, CDR2 YDEGEE. V was clipped by 1 base and J by 0 bases; unmatched bases: 7. CDR3 region: CASSLTRQGASTDTQYF. The CDR3 bases are TGTGCCAGCAGCTTGACTCGGCAGGGGGCTAGCACAGATACGCAGTATTTT.

The table lists this clonotype with a few counts. The V gene is TRBV4-3, the J gene TRBJ2-3; 11 bases line up with TRBD1. The length of the CDR3 is 16 residues. Germline loops: CDR1 LGHNA, CDR2 YSLEER. Germline trimming cut 0 bases from V and 6 bases from J; bases unmatched to any gene: 5. CDR3 region: CASSQDRTGGADTQYF. CDR3 in DNA: TGCGCCAGCAGCCAAGATCGGACAGGGGGCGCGGATACGCAGTATTTT.

In its sample, this clonotype was seen once. This may stem from a read error, because a much larger clone lies one nucleotide away. This chain joins TRBV7-2 and TRBJ1-1, with D possibly being TRBD1 (6 bases). Germline CDR1 and CDR2: SGHTA and FQGNSA. The CDR3 sequence is 13 residues long. V lost 10 bases to trimming and J lost 0 bases, with 12 bases between them. CDR3 nucleotide sequence: TGTGCCACCCAACAGGGATTGAACACTGAAGCTTTCTTT. Translated, it gives CATQQGLNTEAFF. Supplemented by reference TRBV7-2 and TRBJ1-1, the full variable domain reads GAGVSQSPSNKVTEKGKDVELRCDPISGHTALYWYRQSLGQGLEFLIYFQGNSAPDKSGLPSDRFSAERTGGSVSTLTIQRTQQEDSAVYLCATQQGLNTEAFFGQGTRLTVV.

This clonotype was seen many times. The chain links TRBV7-2 to TRBJ2-3, with D uncertain. This CDR3 is 11 amino acids long. V was clipped by 5 bases and J by 6 bases, with 6 bases between them. Germline CDR1 and CDR2: SGHTA and FQGNSA. The CDR3 bases are TGTGCCAGCAGCGTGGGGGATACGCAGTATTTT. This translates into CASSVGDTQYF.